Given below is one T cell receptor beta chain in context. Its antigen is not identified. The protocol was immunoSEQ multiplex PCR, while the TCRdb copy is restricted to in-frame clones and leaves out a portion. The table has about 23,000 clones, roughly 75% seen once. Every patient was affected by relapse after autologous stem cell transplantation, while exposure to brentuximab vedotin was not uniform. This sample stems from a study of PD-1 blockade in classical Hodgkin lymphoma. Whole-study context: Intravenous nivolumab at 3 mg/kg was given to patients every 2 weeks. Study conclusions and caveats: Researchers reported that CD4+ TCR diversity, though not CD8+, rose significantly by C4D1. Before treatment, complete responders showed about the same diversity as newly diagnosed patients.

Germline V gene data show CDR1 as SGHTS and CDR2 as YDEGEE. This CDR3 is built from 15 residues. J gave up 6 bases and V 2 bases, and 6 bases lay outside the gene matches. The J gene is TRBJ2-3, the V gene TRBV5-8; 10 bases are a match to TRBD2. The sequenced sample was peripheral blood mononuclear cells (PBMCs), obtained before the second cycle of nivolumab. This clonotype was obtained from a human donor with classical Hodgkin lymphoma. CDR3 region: CASSFIAGGDDTQYF. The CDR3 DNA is TGTGCCAGCAGCTTCATAGCGGGAGGAGACGATACGCAGTATTTT.